This note documents a single T cell receptor beta chain sequence. Original handling: Amplification from reference gene primers served as the basis for estimated nucleated cell counts. The assay was immunoSEQ multiplex PCR, and TCRdb's table has in-frame clones only and misses some. V and J calls and clone size are as listed in that table; D and trimming were resolved from the DNA. The sample comprises 200,000 to 250,000 clones, about 78% of which are singletons, and about 5.5% rests with the top ten. The data were obtained in a study of blood T cell repertoires in COVID-19. Study background: COVID-19 samples collected from the United States, Italy and Spain covered acute and convalescent phases. From T cells, B-cell-depleted T cells, or PBMCs came the material, which was cDNA or gDNA.

The CDR3 totals 14 residues. V lost 4 bases to trimming and J lost 7 bases; unmatched junction nucleotides: 3. The germline gives CDR1 KGHSY, CDR2 FQNENV. This clonotype was obtained from a woman between 65 and 79 years old with acute or convalescent COVID-19. The chain employs TRBV16 and TRBJ1-6; 8 bases fit TRBD1. Material for sequencing was peripheral blood. The CDR3: CASSLQGGNSPLHF. The CDR3 DNA sequence: TGTGCCAGCAGCCTACAGGGGGGGAATTCACCCCTCCACTTT.